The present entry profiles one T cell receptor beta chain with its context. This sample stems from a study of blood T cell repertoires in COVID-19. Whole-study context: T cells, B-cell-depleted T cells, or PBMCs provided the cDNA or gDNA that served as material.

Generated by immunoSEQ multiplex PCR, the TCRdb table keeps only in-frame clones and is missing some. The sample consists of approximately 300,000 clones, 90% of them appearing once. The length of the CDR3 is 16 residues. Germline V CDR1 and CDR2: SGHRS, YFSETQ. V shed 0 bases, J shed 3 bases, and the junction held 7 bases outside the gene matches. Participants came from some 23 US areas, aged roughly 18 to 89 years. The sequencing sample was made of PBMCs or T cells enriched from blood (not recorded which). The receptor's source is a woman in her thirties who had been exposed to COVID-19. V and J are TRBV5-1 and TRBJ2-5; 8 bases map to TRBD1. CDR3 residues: CASSLGDRGLEETQYF. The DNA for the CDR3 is TGCGCCAGCAGCTTGGGAGACAGGGGCCTCGAAGAGACCCAGTACTTC.